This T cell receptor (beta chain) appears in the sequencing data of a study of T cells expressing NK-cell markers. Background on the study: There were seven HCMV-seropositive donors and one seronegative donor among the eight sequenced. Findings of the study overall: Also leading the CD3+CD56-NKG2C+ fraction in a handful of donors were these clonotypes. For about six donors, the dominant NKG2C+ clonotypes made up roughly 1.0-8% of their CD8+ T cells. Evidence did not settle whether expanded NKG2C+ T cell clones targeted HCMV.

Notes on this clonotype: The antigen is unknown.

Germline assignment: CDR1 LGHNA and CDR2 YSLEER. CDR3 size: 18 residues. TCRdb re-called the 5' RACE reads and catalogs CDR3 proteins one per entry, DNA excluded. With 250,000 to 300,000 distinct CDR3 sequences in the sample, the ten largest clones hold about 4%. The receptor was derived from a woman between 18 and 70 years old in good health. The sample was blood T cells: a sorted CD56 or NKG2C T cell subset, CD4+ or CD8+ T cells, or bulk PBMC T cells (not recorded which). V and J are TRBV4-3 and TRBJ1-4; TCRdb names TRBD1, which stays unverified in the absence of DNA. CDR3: CASSQEPPGMTTNEKLFF.